These 8 T cell receptor beta chains were sequenced from one sample in a study of technical replicates of blood from a few donors. Profiling relied on immunoSEQ multiplex PCR, and the TCRdb table lists in-frame clones only, not all of them. The sample includes 60,000 to 90,000 clones, around 97% of them seen just once. Sequences were obtained from T cells isolated from PBMCs. Receptors were obtained from a human donor in good health.

CDR3 sequence: CSAGWEAFNEQFF. CDR3 DNA sequence: TGCAGCGCCGGATGGGAGGCCTTCAATGAGCAGTTCTTC. This rearrangement joins TRBV29-1 to TRBJ2-1, with D possibly TRBD2 on 6 matching bases. Germline V gene data show CDR1 as SQVTM and CDR2 as ANQGSEA. Trimming took off 7 bases at V and 6 bases at J, with 16 bases between the two ends. The CDR3 runs to 13 residues.

This sequence joins TRBV28 and TRBJ2-7; 7 bases line up with TRBD1. Trimming removed 6 bases from V and 2 bases from J; junction bases left unmatched: 10. Germline CDR1 MDHEN, CDR2 SYDVKM. The CDR3 contains 15 residues. The chain's CDR3 is CASSPYTGTAYEQYF. CDR3 nucleotide sequence: TGTGCCAGCAGCCCATACACCGGGACAGCCTACGAGCAGTACTTC.

The V and J genes are TRBV2 and TRBJ1-5; TRBD1 agrees at 9 bases. From germline, CDR1 is SNHLY and CDR2 FYNNEI. With 4 bases clipped from V and 5 bases from J, the junction kept 3 bases outside the gene matches. The CDR3 has 14 amino acids. The CDR3, as DNA: TGTGCCAGCAGTGCTACAGGGGGCTATCAGCCCCAGCATTTT. Translation: CASSATGGYQPQHF.

V and J are TRBV10-2 and TRBJ1-2, with a possible D match to TRBD1 (5 bases). With 7 bases removed from V and 5 bases from J, the gap between germline ends came to 14 bases. From germline, CDR1 is WSHSY and CDR2 SAAADI. There are 13 residues in the CDR3. The CDR3 is CASTQSGKYGYTF. CDR3 DNA: TGCGCCAGCACCCAGTCAGGGAAATATGGCTACACCTTC.

V usage is TRBV11-1 and J usage is TRBJ1-2, with TRBD1 matching over 7 bases. In germline, CDR1 is SGHAT, CDR2 FQDESV (reference sequence). The CDR3 spans 15 residues. Trimming removed 5 bases from V and 2 bases from J; junction bases left unmatched: 8. The CDR3 spells CASSRDRERNYGYTF. For the CDR3, the DNA is TGTGCCAGCAGCCGTGACAGGGAGCGGAACTATGGCTACACCTTC.

The sample holds one count of this clone. The chain joins TRBV5-1 to TRBJ2-3; a possible D gene is TRBD2 (6 bases). V lost 3 bases and J 1 base, leaving 12 bases between the germline ends. The germline V gene encodes CDR1 SGHRS and CDR2 YFSETQ. The CDR3 totals 15 residues. The DNA of the CDR3 is TGCGCCAGCAGCTGGAGGGAAACCGGCACAGATACGCAGTATTTT. Translation gives CASSWRETGTDTQYF.

The rearrangement links TRBV6-1 to TRBJ2-1, with D perhaps matching TRBD1 (5 bases). In germline, CDR1 is MNHNS, CDR2 SASEGT. The CDR3 has 16 residues. The germline V and J ends were trimmed by 2 bases and 1 base, with 12 bases remaining between them. The CDR3 DNA is TGTGCCAGCAGTGAACTGACAGTGGGTTCCTACAATGAGCAGTTCTTC. Residues: CASSELTVGSYNEQFF.

This clone was observed once. The chain links TRBV6-6 to TRBJ2-3, with D hard to call. The CDR3 totals 12 residues. V lost 6 bases and J 4 bases, leaving 8 bases between the germline ends. Germline V CDR1 and CDR2: MNHNY, SVGAGI (reference sequence). CDR3: CASSLTADTQYF. The CDR3 DNA follows: TGTGCCAGCAGCCTAACGGCAGATACGCAGTATTTT.